The entry below describes one T cell receptor (beta chain). The data are from a study of T cells in Graves' hyperthyroidism and ophthalmopathy. Researchers amplified the TCR beta CDR3 regions from RNA transcripts. A first-round RT-PCR of the TCR CDR3 used the HTBI primer set. Each CDR3 protein gets one entry after TCRdb re-called the multiplex PCR reads with MiXCR. Found here are 410,000 or so distinct CDR3 sequences, approximately 15% of them singletons; the top ten hold approximately 13%. From germline, CDR1 is SGHNT and CDR2 YYREEE (reference sequence). V was clipped by 3 bases and J by 3 bases; unmatched bases: 12. The CDR3 has 17 residues.

This TCR was sampled from a man aged 18 to 29 with Graves' ophthalmopathy. The sample consisted of blood. V usage is TRBV5-4 and J usage is TRBJ2-1; TRBD2 aligns across 7 bases. The CDR3 region has the DNA TGTGCCAGCAGCTCGCTGTCAGGGCTAGCGGTCTACAATGAGCAGTTCTTC. It is translated as CASSSLSGLAVYNEQFF. The full variable domain, completed using reference TRBV5-4 and TRBJ2-1, is ETGVTQSPTHLIKTRGQQVTLRCSSQSGHNTVSWYQQALGQGPQFIFQYYREEENGRGNFPPRFSGLQFPNYSSELNVNALELDDSALYLCASSSLSGLAVYNEQFFGPGTRLTVL.